These T cell receptor beta chains were read from a single sample in a study of blood T cell repertoires in COVID-19. The method was immunoSEQ multiplex PCR; TCRdb's version includes in-frame clones alone and lacks a portion of them. The data contain some 380,000 clones, about 80% of them singletons. The sample taken for sequencing was peripheral blood. The receptors stem from a human donor with acute or convalescent COVID-19. The donor label of this sample is uncertain. Both conserved end residues are part of each CDR3. The D gene is left open where the match is weak. Some rows mark clone size as missing; the rest say once, few, many or name a class of expanded clone.

>.|TRBJ1-3|.|TRBV3-1/TRBV3-2
CASRGWSGNTIYF
TGTGCCAGCAGGGGCTGGTCCGGAAACACCATATATTTT
>TRBD2|TRBJ2-5|.|TRBV19
CASSMGTSPETQYF
TGTGCCAGTAGTATGGGGACTAGCCCGGAGACCCAGTACTTC
>TRBD1|TRBJ2-1|.|TRBV9
CASRPPGQGVHEQFF
TGTGCCAGCAGACCTCCGGGACAGGGAGTCCATGAGCAGTTCTTC
>.|TRBJ1-5|.|TRBV19
CASSIQGDQPQHF
TGTGCCAGTAGTATCCAGGGTGATCAGCCCCAGCATTTT
>.|TRBJ2-1|.|TRBV29-1
CSLRGHPSSYNEQFF
TGCAGCCTCCGGGGACACCCGAGCTCCTACAATGAGCAGTTCTTC
>TRBD1|TRBJ1-5|few|TRBV12-3/TRBV12-4
CASSLDRVGPQHF
TGTGCCAGCAGCCTTGACAGGGTAGGGCCCCAGCATTTT
>.|TRBJ1-4|.|TRBV6-5
CASSRRRQDNEKLFF
TGTGCCAGCAGTAGGAGAAGACAGGACAATGAAAAACTGTTTTTT
>TRBD1|TRBJ1-2|.|TRBV3-1/TRBV3-2
CASSQEGTGGRLGYTF
TGTGCCAGCAGCCAAGAAGGGACAGGGGGACGTTTGGGCTACACCTTC
>.|TRBJ1-4|.|TRBV2
CASSGRESFNEKLFF
TGTGCCAGCAGTGGTCGGGAGAGTTTTAATGAAAAACTGTTTTTT
>.|TRBJ1-2|.|TRBV5-6
CASSFLGLGGYTF
TGTGCCAGCAGCTTTCTGGGACTTGGCGGCTACACCTTC
>.|TRBJ2-5|.|TRBV23-1
CASSQNPVETQYF
TGCGCCAGCAGTCAAAATCCGGTAGAGACCCAGTACTTC
>.|TRBJ1-1|.|TRBV7-8
CASSIGQSTEAFF
TGTGCCAGCAGCATAGGACAGTCCACTGAAGCTTTCTTT
>TRBD1|TRBJ1-2|.|TRBV5-1
CASRTGQGADYGYTF
TGCGCCAGCCGGACCGGCCAGGGGGCTGACTATGGCTACACCTTC
>TRBD1|TRBJ2-5|.|TRBV7-9
CASSSRTGGTETQYF
TGTGCCAGCAGCAGCCGGACAGGGGGGACGGAGACCCAGTACTTC
>.|TRBJ2-7|.|TRBV18
CASSTMSGSSIYEQYF
TGTGCCAGCTCAACCATGTCGGGGTCCAGCATCTACGAGCAGTACTTC
>.|TRBJ2-3|.|TRBV6-6
CASSWDSTDTQYF
TGTGCCAGCAGTTGGGACTCCACAGATACGCAGTATTTT
>.|TRBJ1-2|.|TRBV7-9
CASSLATSSYGYTF
TGTGCCAGCAGCTTAGCCACCAGTTCCTATGGCTACACCTTC
>.|TRBJ2-3|.|TRBV5-5
CASSLAVGADTQYF
TGTGCCAGCAGCTTGGCCGTGGGAGCAGATACGCAGTATTTT
>.|TRBJ1-4|.|TRBV5-4
CASSSNIATNEKLFF
TGTGCCAGCAGCTCAAACATTGCAACTAATGAAAAACTGTTTTTT
>TRBD1|TRBJ1-4|.|TRBV5-1
CASSWTGLNEKLFF
TGCGCCAGCAGCTGGACAGGTCTTAATGAAAAACTGTTTTTT
>.|TRBJ1-4|few|TRBV5-5
CASSFRPEDRYNEKLFF
TGTGCCAGCAGCTTTCGACCCGAAGACAGGTATAATGAAAAACTGTTTTTT
>.|TRBJ1-2|once|TRBV30
CAWSQRAGGYTF
TGTGCCTGGAGTCAGAGGGCGGGTGGCTACACCTTC
>.|TRBJ1-1|many|TRBV2
CASRTGNTEAFF
TGTGCCAGCAGGACAGGGAACACTGAAGCTTTCTTT